The rows below give T cell receptor beta chains drawn from one sample of a study of blood T cell repertoires in COVID-19. The repertoire was sequenced with immunoSEQ multiplex PCR; TCRdb's copy has only in-frame clones and lacks some. The data contain 40,000 to 60,000 clones, more than 75% of them seen just once; the ten biggest clones take up under 15%. The sequenced sample was peripheral blood. Every receptor here comes from a human donor in a cohort sampled during active COVID-19. Both conserved end residues are part of each CDR3. Fields, in order: CDR3 length, D gene, J gene, clone size, V gene, CDR3 DNA, CDR3 protein. A D gene is named only where the DNA matches it firmly. Only part of the rows carry a size: once, few, many, or a class if the clone is expanded.

len: 15
d_gene: -
j_gene: TRBJ1-2
abundance: -
v_gene: TRBV6-2/TRBV6-3
CDR3nt: TGTGCCAGCAGCTTACTCTCCCCCCGCGTCTATGGCTACACCTTC
CDR3aa: CASSLLSPRVYGYTF

len: 14
d_gene: -
j_gene: TRBJ2-5
abundance: -
v_gene: TRBV7-8
CDR3nt: TGTGCCAGCAGCTTAGCGGGGCTTCAAGAGACCCAGTACTTC
CDR3aa: CASSLAGLQETQYF

len: 13
d_gene: TRBD1
j_gene: TRBJ1-1
abundance: few
v_gene: TRBV29-1
CDR3nt: TGCAGCGGCCACAGGGGGCCGGACACTGAAGCTTTCTTT
CDR3aa: CSGHRGPDTEAFF

len: 17
d_gene: -
j_gene: TRBJ1-2
abundance: -
v_gene: TRBV3-1/TRBV3-2
CDR3nt: TGTGCCAGCAGCCCTTCGGGGGGAACAGGGAAGATCTATGGCTACACCTTC
CDR3aa: CASSPSGGTGKIYGYTF

len: 15
d_gene: -
j_gene: TRBJ2-7
abundance: -
v_gene: TRBV19
CDR3nt: TGTGCCAGTAGTATAGAACGGCGGGAACGGAACGAGCAGTACTTC
CDR3aa: CASSIERRERNEQYF

len: 15
d_gene: -
j_gene: TRBJ1-3
abundance: -
v_gene: TRBV30
CDR3nt: TGTGCCTGGACCGCCGACAGCTACTCTGGAAACACCATATATTTT
CDR3aa: CAWTADSYSGNTIYF

len: 15
d_gene: -
j_gene: TRBJ2-7
abundance: -
v_gene: TRBV11-2
CDR3nt: TGTGCCAGCAGTTTTTTCAGAGGGCCAGCATACGAGCAGTACTTC
CDR3aa: CASSFFRGPAYEQYF

len: 16
d_gene: TRBD2
j_gene: TRBJ2-1
abundance: -
v_gene: TRBV7-2
CDR3nt: TGTGCCAGCAGCGGACCTAGCGGTAGCTCCTACAATGAGCAGTTCTTC
CDR3aa: CASSGPSGSSYNEQFF

len: 15
d_gene: -
j_gene: TRBJ1-2
abundance: -
v_gene: TRBV7-3
CDR3nt: TGTGCCAGCAGCTTGCGGGGAGCGGACCGGGATGGCTACACCTTC
CDR3aa: CASSLRGADRDGYTF

len: 14
d_gene: -
j_gene: TRBJ1-5
abundance: once
v_gene: TRBV7-2
CDR3nt: TGTGCCAGCACCTCATTGGGGCTAAATCAGCCCCAGCATTTT
CDR3aa: CASTSLGLNQPQHF

len: 18
d_gene: -
j_gene: TRBJ2-7
abundance: -
v_gene: TRBV4-2
CDR3nt: TGTGCCAGCAGCCATAAAAGTCCCATAAGATCGGGGGCCTACGAGCAGTACTTC
CDR3aa: CASSHKSPIRSGAYEQYF

len: 15
d_gene: TRBD1
j_gene: TRBJ2-2
abundance: -
v_gene: TRBV9
CDR3nt: TGTGCCAGCAGCGTAGAAACAGGGGTCCAAGGGGAGCTGTTTTTT
CDR3aa: CASSVETGVQGELFF

len: 15
d_gene: TRBD2
j_gene: TRBJ2-2
abundance: -
v_gene: TRBV3-1/TRBV3-2
CDR3nt: TGTGCCAGCAGCCGCGGCGGGAGGAACACCGGGGAGCTGTTTTTT
CDR3aa: CASSRGGRNTGELFF

len: 14
d_gene: -
j_gene: TRBJ2-3
abundance: -
v_gene: TRBV7-8
CDR3nt: TGTGCCAGCAGCCCACTTAGACACACAGATACGCAGTATTTT
CDR3aa: CASSPLRHTDTQYF

len: 16
d_gene: TRBD1
j_gene: TRBJ1-4
abundance: -
v_gene: TRBV7-9
CDR3nt: TGTGCCAGCAGCTTACTTGACAGGGCAAAGAATGAAAAACTGTTTTTT
CDR3aa: CASSLLDRAKNEKLFF

len: 14
d_gene: -
j_gene: TRBJ1-1
abundance: -
v_gene: TRBV19
CDR3nt: TGTGCCAGTAGTATAGATCAGGGGCCCACTGAAGCTTTCTTT
CDR3aa: CASSIDQGPTEAFF

len: 15
d_gene: -
j_gene: TRBJ2-7
abundance: few
v_gene: TRBV10-1
CDR3nt: TGCGCCAGCAGTGACGTTGACAGGAGCTCCTACGAGCAGTACTTC
CDR3aa: CASSDVDRSSYEQYF

len: 13
d_gene: -
j_gene: TRBJ1-1
abundance: -
v_gene: TRBV2
CDR3nt: TGTGCCAGCAGTGAGTTAAGGGGAACTGAAGCTTTCTTT
CDR3aa: CASSELRGTEAFF

len: 15
d_gene: TRBD2
j_gene: TRBJ2-5
abundance: -
v_gene: TRBV6-5
CDR3nt: TGTGCCAGCAACCTCAGGGCGGGAGGGGCAGAGACCCAGTACTTC
CDR3aa: CASNLRAGGAETQYF

len: 17
d_gene: -
j_gene: TRBJ2-7
abundance: -
v_gene: TRBV12-5
CDR3nt: TGTGCTAGTGGTTTGGTAAGCGTGGCAGGAGGGCCCTCCGAGCAGTACTTC
CDR3aa: CASGLVSVAGGPSEQYF

len: 13
d_gene: -
j_gene: TRBJ1-3
abundance: -
v_gene: TRBV6-5
CDR3nt: TGTGCCAGCATTAACCAGGGAGGAAACACCATATATTTT
CDR3aa: CASINQGGNTIYF

len: 14
d_gene: -
j_gene: TRBJ2-7
abundance: -
v_gene: TRBV3-1/TRBV3-2
CDR3nt: TGTGCCAGCAGCCCTAGGGCGGGCGACTACGAGCAGTACTTC
CDR3aa: CASSPRAGDYEQYF

len: 13
d_gene: TRBD1
j_gene: TRBJ1-1
abundance: -
v_gene: TRBV6-6
CDR3nt: TGTGCCAGCAGTCACGGACAGGGGACTGAAGCTTTCTTT
CDR3aa: CASSHGQGTEAFF

len: 15
d_gene: -
j_gene: TRBJ2-7
abundance: -
v_gene: TRBV4-3
CDR3nt: TGCGCCAGCAGCCAAGGCGCGGGAAGCGTCTACGAGCAGTACTTC
CDR3aa: CASSQGAGSVYEQYF

len: 13
d_gene: -
j_gene: TRBJ2-7
abundance: once
v_gene: TRBV7-9
CDR3nt: TGTGCCAGCAGCCGAGACATACCCTACGAGCAGTACTTC
CDR3aa: CASSRDIPYEQYF

len: 15
d_gene: -
j_gene: TRBJ2-1
abundance: -
v_gene: TRBV27
CDR3nt: TGTGCCAGCAGTTACCAGGGTCGCTCCTACAATGAGCAGTTCTTC
CDR3aa: CASSYQGRSYNEQFF

len: 12
d_gene: -
j_gene: TRBJ1-1
abundance: -
v_gene: TRBV18
CDR3nt: TGTGCCAGCTCACGCCCGACAGGTGAAGCTTTCTTT
CDR3aa: CASSRPTGEAFF

len: 14
d_gene: -
j_gene: TRBJ1-2
abundance: once
v_gene: TRBV5-5
CDR3nt: TGTGCCAGCAGCTTGGTTGGACAGCCCTATGGCTACACCTTC
CDR3aa: CASSLVGQPYGYTF

len: 15
d_gene: -
j_gene: TRBJ2-6
abundance: -
v_gene: TRBV11-2
CDR3nt: TGTGCCAGCAGCTTTCGGTCCTCTGGGGCCAACGTCCTGACTTTC
CDR3aa: CASSFRSSGANVLTF

len: 14
d_gene: TRBD2
j_gene: TRBJ2-2
abundance: -
v_gene: TRBV5-1
CDR3nt: TGCGCCAGCAGCTTGGGGGAGCGGGAGATGGAGCTGTTTTTT
CDR3aa: CASSLGEREMELFF

len: 15
d_gene: -
j_gene: TRBJ2-2
abundance: once
v_gene: TRBV29-1
CDR3nt: TGCAGCGTTTCCGTCCAGGCCCCTGGCACCGGGGAGCTGTTTTTT
CDR3aa: CSVSVQAPGTGELFF

len: 11
d_gene: -
j_gene: TRBJ1-1
abundance: -
v_gene: TRBV5-4
CDR3nt: TGTGCCAGCAGCTTGGGTCTAGAAGCTTTCTTT
CDR3aa: CASSLGLEAFF

len: 16
d_gene: -
j_gene: TRBJ2-1
abundance: -
v_gene: TRBV14
CDR3nt: TGTGCCAGCAGCTCCCCCCTGGGGAGCTCCTACAATGAGCAGTTCTTC
CDR3aa: CASSSPLGSSYNEQFF

len: 17
d_gene: -
j_gene: TRBJ1-5
abundance: once
v_gene: TRBV15
CDR3nt: TGTGCCACCAGCAGAGATGGACTCGGGGGAGGGGATCAGCCCCAGCATTTT
CDR3aa: CATSRDGLGGGDQPQHF

len: 16
d_gene: TRBD2
j_gene: TRBJ2-1
abundance: -
v_gene: TRBV10-3
CDR3nt: TGTGCCATCAGCAAAACGGGACTAGCGGGAGGGAATGAGCAGTTCTTC
CDR3aa: CAISKTGLAGGNEQFF

len: 19
d_gene: -
j_gene: TRBJ1-4
abundance: -
v_gene: TRBV6-2/TRBV6-3
CDR3nt: TGTGCCAGCAGTCATCCTCGAGGGCTGGCGGGGGCAACTAATGAAAAACTGTTTTTT
CDR3aa: CASSHPRGLAGATNEKLFF

len: 14
d_gene: -
j_gene: TRBJ2-5
abundance: -
v_gene: TRBV19
CDR3nt: TGTGCCAGTAGCGTCTGGGGGGACCAAGAGACCCAGTACTTC
CDR3aa: CASSVWGDQETQYF

len: 14
d_gene: -
j_gene: TRBJ1-2
abundance: -
v_gene: TRBV6-4
CDR3nt: TGTGCCAGCAGAGGGGCAGGGGCTAACTATGGCTACACCTTC
CDR3aa: CASRGAGANYGYTF

len: 15
d_gene: -
j_gene: TRBJ1-1
abundance: -
v_gene: TRBV21-1
CDR3nt: TGTGCCAGCAGCCTTCGGGACAGGGATAACACTGAAGCTTTCTTT
CDR3aa: CASSLRDRDNTEAFF

len: 13
d_gene: TRBD2
j_gene: TRBJ2-3
abundance: -
v_gene: TRBV10-3
CDR3nt: TGTGCCATCAGTGGGGGACTAGCGGATACGCAGTATTTT
CDR3aa: CAISGGLADTQYF

len: 12
d_gene: -
j_gene: TRBJ1-4
abundance: -
v_gene: TRBV2
CDR3nt: TGTGCCAGCAGCGCCCGGGGTGAAAAACTGTTTTTT
CDR3aa: CASSARGEKLFF

len: 16
d_gene: TRBD1
j_gene: TRBJ1-5
abundance: -
v_gene: TRBV6-6
CDR3nt: TGTGCCAGCAGTCATCCGCCGGACAGGGTAGGTCAGCCCCAGCATTTT
CDR3aa: CASSHPPDRVGQPQHF

len: 17
d_gene: TRBD1
j_gene: TRBJ1-6
abundance: few
v_gene: TRBV5-4
CDR3nt: TGTGCCAGCAGCCCTGAAGGGACAGCCATCTATAATTCACCCCTCCACTTT
CDR3aa: CASSPEGTAIYNSPLHF

len: 14
d_gene: -
j_gene: TRBJ2-4
abundance: -
v_gene: TRBV19
CDR3nt: TGTGCCAGTAGCTGGGGCAGGGGGGTTTACATTCAGTACTTC
CDR3aa: CASSWGRGVYIQYF

len: 16
d_gene: TRBD2
j_gene: TRBJ2-5
abundance: -
v_gene: TRBV11-3
CDR3nt: TGTGCCAGCAGCTTAGGGAGGACTAGCGGGATGGAGACCCAGTACTTC
CDR3aa: CASSLGRTSGMETQYF

len: 14
d_gene: -
j_gene: TRBJ2-7
abundance: -
v_gene: TRBV5-8
CDR3nt: TGTGCCAGCAGCTTGGGGGACATTCCCTACGAGCAGTACTTC
CDR3aa: CASSLGDIPYEQYF

len: 18
d_gene: TRBD1
j_gene: TRBJ1-5
abundance: -
v_gene: TRBV4-1
CDR3nt: TGCGCCAGCAGCCAAGATGGGCCAGGGGGAGGTAGCAATCAGCCCCAGCATTTT
CDR3aa: CASSQDGPGGGSNQPQHF

len: 15
d_gene: -
j_gene: TRBJ2-1
abundance: -
v_gene: TRBV6-5
CDR3nt: TGTGCCAGCAGTCCGCTAGGGGGTGCCTACAATGAGCAGTTCTTC
CDR3aa: CASSPLGGAYNEQFF

len: 14
d_gene: TRBD1
j_gene: TRBJ1-4
abundance: -
v_gene: TRBV10-3
CDR3nt: TGTGCCATCAGTGGACAGGGGGTTAATGAAAAACTGTTTTTT
CDR3aa: CAISGQGVNEKLFF

len: 16
d_gene: -
j_gene: TRBJ2-1
abundance: -
v_gene: TRBV4-3
CDR3nt: TGCGCCAGCAGCCAAGAAACAAGGGGGATTGGCAATGAGCAGTTCTTC
CDR3aa: CASSQETRGIGNEQFF

len: 15
d_gene: TRBD1
j_gene: TRBJ2-7
abundance: -
v_gene: TRBV7-9
CDR3nt: TGTGCCAGCAGCCCCGGGACAGGGGGGTCCTACGAGCAGTACTTC
CDR3aa: CASSPGTGGSYEQYF

len: 15
d_gene: -
j_gene: TRBJ1-4
abundance: -
v_gene: TRBV2
CDR3nt: TGTGCCAGCAGTGAACTACGATTTCTTAATGAAAAACTGTTTTTT
CDR3aa: CASSELRFLNEKLFF

len: 16
d_gene: TRBD1
j_gene: TRBJ2-2
abundance: -
v_gene: TRBV30
CDR3nt: TGTGCCTGGAGTCCCCCAGGACAGGGAAACACCGGGGAGCTGTTTTTT
CDR3aa: CAWSPPGQGNTGELFF

len: 14
d_gene: -
j_gene: TRBJ2-3
abundance: -
v_gene: TRBV7-3
CDR3nt: TGTGCCAGCAGCCGCGGGACGGCAACAGATACGCAGTATTTT
CDR3aa: CASSRGTATDTQYF

len: 14
d_gene: TRBD2
j_gene: TRBJ2-2
abundance: -
v_gene: TRBV19
CDR3nt: TGTGCCGGGGGACTAGCGGGAGGCACCGGGGAGCTGTTTTTT
CDR3aa: CAGGLAGGTGELFF